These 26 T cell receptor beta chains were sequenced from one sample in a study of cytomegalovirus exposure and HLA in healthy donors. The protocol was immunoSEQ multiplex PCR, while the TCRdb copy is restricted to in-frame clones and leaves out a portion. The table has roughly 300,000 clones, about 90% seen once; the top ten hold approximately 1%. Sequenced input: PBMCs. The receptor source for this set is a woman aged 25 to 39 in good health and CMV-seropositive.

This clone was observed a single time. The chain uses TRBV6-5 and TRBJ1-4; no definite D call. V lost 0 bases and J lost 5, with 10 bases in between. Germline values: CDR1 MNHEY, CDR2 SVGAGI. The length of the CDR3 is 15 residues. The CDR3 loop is CASSYSAVPNEKLFF. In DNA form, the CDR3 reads TGTGCCAGCAGTTACTCGGCGGTCCCCAATGAAAAACTGTTTTTT.

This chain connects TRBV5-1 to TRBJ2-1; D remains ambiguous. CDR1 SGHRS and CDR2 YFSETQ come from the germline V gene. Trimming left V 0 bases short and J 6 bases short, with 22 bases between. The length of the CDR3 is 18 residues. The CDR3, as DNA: TGCGCCAGCAGCTTGGATTACCATTCGAGGACCGTCGTCAATGAGCAGTTCTTC. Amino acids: CASSLDYHSRTVVNEQFF.

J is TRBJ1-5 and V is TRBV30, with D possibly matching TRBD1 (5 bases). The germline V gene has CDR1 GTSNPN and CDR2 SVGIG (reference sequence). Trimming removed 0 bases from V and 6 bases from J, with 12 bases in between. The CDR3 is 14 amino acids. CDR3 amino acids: CAWSVGQGGQPQHF. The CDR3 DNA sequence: TGTGCCTGGAGTGTAGGGCAGGGCGGTCAGCCCCAGCATTTT.

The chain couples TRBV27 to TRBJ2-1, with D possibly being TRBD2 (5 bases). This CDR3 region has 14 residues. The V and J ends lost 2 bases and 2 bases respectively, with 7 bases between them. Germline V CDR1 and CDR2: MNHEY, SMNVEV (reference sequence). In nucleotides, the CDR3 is TGTGCCAGCAGTTTAAGCGGAACCTACAATGAGCAGTTCTTC. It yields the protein CASSLSGTYNEQFF.

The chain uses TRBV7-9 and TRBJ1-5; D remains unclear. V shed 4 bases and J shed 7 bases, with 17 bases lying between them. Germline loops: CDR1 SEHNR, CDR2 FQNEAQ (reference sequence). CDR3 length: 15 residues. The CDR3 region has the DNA TGTGCCAGCAGCTCCGAAGGACGGCAGGACCAGCCCCAGCATTTT. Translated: CASSSEGRQDQPQHF.

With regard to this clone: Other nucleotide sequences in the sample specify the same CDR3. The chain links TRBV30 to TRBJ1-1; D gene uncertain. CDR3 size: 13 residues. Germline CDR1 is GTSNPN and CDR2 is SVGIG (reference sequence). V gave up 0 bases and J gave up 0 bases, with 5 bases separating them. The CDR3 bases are TGTGCCTGGAGTGTGACGGTGAACACTGAAGCTTTCTTT. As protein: CAWSVTVNTEAFF.

The CDR3 protein is CASSLGGTGGLEQYF. In DNA, the CDR3 is TGTGCCAGCAGCTTAGGTGGGACAGGGGGTCTCGAGCAGTACTTC. The rearrangement uses TRBV13 and TRBJ2-7, with 11 bases aligning to TRBD1. This CDR3 has 15 residues. The germline gives CDR1 PRHDT, CDR2 FYEKMQ (reference sequence). Germline trimming cut 0 bases from V and 6 bases from J; bases unmatched to any gene: 4.

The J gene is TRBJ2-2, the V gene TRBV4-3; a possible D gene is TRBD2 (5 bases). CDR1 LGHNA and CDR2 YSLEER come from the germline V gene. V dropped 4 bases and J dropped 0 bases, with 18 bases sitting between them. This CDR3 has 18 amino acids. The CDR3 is CASSRPPVRASNTGELFF. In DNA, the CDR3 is TGCGCCAGCAGCCGCCCCCCGGTGAGGGCCTCGAACACCGGGGAGCTGTTTTTT.

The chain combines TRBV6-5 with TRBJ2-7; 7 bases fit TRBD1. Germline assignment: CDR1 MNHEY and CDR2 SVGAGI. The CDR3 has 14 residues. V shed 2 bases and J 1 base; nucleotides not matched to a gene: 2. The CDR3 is CASSYGTESYEQYF. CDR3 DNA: TGTGCCAGCAGTTACGGGACAGAGTCCTACGAGCAGTACTTC.

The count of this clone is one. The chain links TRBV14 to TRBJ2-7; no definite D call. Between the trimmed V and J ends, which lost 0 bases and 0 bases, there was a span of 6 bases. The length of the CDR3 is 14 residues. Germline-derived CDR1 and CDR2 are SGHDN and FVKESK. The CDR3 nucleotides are TGTGCCAGCAGCCAAGACGAGAGCTCCTACGAGCAGTACTTC. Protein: CASSQDESSYEQYF.

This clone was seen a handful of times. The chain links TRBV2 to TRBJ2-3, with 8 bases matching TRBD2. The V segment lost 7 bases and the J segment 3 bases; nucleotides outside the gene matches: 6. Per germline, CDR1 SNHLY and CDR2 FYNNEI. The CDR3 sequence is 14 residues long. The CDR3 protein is CASKKRENTDTQYF. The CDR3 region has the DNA TGTGCCAGCAAAAAGCGGGAGAATACAGATACGCAGTATTTT.

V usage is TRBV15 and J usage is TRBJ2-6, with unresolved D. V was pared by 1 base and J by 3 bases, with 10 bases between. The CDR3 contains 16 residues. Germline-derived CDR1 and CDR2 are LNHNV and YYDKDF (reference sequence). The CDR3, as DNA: TGTGCCACCAGCAGAGTGGCGGCGGATGGGGCCAACGTCCTGACTTTC. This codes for CATSRVAADGANVLTF. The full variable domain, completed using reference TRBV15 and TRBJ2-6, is DAMVIQNPRYQVTQFGKPVTLSCSQTLNHNVMYWYQQKSSQAPKLLFHYYDKDFNNEADTPDNFQSRRPNTSFCFLDIRSPGLGDTAMYLCATSRVAADGANVLTFGAGSRLTVL.

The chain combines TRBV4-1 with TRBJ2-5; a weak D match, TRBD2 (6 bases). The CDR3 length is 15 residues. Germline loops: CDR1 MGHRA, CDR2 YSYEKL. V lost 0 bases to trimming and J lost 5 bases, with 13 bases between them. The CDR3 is CASSQDLGGTETQYF. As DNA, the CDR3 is TGCGCCAGCAGCCAAGATTTGGGGGGTACGGAGACCCAGTACTTC.

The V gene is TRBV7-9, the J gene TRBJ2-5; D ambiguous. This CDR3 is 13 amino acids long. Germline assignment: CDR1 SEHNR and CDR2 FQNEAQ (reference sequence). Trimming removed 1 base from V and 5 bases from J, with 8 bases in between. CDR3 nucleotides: TGTGCCAGCAGCTTAGATGTTCGTGAGACCCAGTACTTC. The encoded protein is CASSLDVRETQYF.

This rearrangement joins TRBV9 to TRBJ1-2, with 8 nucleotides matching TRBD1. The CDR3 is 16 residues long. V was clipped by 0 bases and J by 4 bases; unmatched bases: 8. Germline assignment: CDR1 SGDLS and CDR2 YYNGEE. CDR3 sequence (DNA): TGTGCCAGCAGCGTAGAGAGATTTGGACAGGGCTATGGCTACACCTTC. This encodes CASSVERFGQGYGYTF.

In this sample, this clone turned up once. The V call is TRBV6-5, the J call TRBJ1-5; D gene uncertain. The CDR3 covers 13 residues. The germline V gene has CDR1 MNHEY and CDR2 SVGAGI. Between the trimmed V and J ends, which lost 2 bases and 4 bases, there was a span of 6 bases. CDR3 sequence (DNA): TGTGCCAGCAGTTACGCAGGAAATCAGCCCCAGCATTTT. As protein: CASSYAGNQPQHF.

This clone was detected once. CDR3 loop: CSVAGTSGSYEQYF. CDR3 DNA sequence: TGCAGCGTTGCCGGGACTAGCGGCTCCTACGAGCAGTACTTC. The V gene is TRBV29-1, the J gene TRBJ2-7; TRBD2 matches 11 bases. The CDR3 length is 14 residues. In germline, CDR1 is SQVTM, CDR2 ANQGSEA. Trimming cost V 4 bases and J 0 bases; bases outside gene matches: 2.

The CDR3 DNA is TGTGCCAGCAGCGTAGCACTGGGAAGCACCTACAATGAGCAGTTCTTC. Translated, it gives CASSVALGSTYNEQFF. V usage is TRBV9 and J usage is TRBJ2-1; D ambiguous. CDR1 is SGDLS and CDR2 is YYNGEE in the germline V gene. The CDR3 is 16 residues long. Trimming shortened V by 0 bases and J by 2 bases, and 12 bases separated the two germline ends.

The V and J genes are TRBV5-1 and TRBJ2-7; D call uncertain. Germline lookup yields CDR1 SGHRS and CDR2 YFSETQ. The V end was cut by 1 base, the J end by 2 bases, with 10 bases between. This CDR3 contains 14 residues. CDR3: CASSLYAGPYEQYF. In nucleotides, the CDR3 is TGCGCCAGCAGCTTGTATGCCGGGCCCTACGAGCAGTACTTC.

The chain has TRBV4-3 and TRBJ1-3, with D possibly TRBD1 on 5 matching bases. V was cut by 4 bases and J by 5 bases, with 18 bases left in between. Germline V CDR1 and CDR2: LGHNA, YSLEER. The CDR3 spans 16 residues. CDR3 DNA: TGCGCCAGCAGCCTCGCTGTAAGGGGATATCGAAACACCATATATTTT. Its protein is CASSLAVRGYRNTIYF.

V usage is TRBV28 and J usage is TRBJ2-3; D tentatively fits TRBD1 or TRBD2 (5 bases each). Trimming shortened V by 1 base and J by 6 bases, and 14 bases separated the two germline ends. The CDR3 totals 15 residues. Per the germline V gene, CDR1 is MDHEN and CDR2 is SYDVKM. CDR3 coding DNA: TGTGCCAGCAGTTTATACCGGGACCCCGGGGATACGCAGTATTTT. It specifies CASSLYRDPGDTQYF.

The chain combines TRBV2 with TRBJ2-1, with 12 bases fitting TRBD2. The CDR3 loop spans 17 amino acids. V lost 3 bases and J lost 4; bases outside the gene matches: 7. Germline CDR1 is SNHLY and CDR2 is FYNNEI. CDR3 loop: CASSDHRLAGVYNEQFF. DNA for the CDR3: TGTGCCAGCAGTGATCATCGACTAGCGGGGGTTTACAATGAGCAGTTCTTC.

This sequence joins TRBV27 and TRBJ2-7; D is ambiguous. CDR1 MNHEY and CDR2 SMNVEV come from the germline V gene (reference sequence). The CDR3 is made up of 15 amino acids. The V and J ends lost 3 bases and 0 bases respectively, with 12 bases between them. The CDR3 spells CASSFGTGYSYEQYF. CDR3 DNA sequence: TGTGCCAGCAGTTTCGGAACTGGATACTCCTACGAGCAGTACTTC.

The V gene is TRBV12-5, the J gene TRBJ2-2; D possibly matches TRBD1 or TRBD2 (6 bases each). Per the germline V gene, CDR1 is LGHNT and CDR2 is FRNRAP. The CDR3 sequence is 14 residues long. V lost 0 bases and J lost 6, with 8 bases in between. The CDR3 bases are TGTGCTAGTGGTTTGGTAGGGGGGTCCGGGGAGCTGTTTTTT. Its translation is CASGLVGGSGELFF.

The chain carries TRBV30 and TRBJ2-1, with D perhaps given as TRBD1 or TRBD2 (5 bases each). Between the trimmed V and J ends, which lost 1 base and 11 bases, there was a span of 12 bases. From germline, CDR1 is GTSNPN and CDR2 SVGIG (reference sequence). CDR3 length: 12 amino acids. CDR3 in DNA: TGTGCCTGGAGTGAAACGCCGGGACAGCAGTTCTTC. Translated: CAWSETPGQQFF.

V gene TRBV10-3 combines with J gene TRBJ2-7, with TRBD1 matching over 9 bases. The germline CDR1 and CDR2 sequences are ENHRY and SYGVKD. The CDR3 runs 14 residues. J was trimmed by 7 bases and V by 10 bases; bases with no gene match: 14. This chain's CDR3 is CATNPGQGTGEQYF. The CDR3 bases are TGTGCCACTAACCCGGGACAGGGAACGGGGGAGCAGTACTTC.